The entry below gives a single T cell receptor beta chain sequence along with its context. The data are from a study of blood T cell repertoires in COVID-19. Background on the study: The study drew acute and convalescent COVID-19 samples from the United States, Italy and Spain.

This table comes from immunoSEQ multiplex PCR, and its TCRdb copy is limited to in-frame clones, with some not included. The sample includes about 45,000 clones, more than 70% seen only once; the top ten take 13% to 15%. The V end was cut by 1 base, the J end by 11 bases, with 9 bases between. The CDR3 has 12 amino acids. Germline CDR1 reads LGHDT; CDR2 reads YNNKEL (reference sequence). This clonotype was obtained from a human donor in a cohort sampled during active COVID-19. Sequences were obtained from peripheral blood. The chain links TRBV3-1 (or the pseudogene TRBV3-2) to TRBJ1-5, with D possibly being TRBD1 (6 bases). DNA for the CDR3: TGTGCCAGCAGCCAAGGTCCAGGGGCCCAGCATTTT. Encoded protein: CASSQGPGAQHF.